This record covers a single T cell receptor (beta chain). Its antigen remains unidentified. The sample belongs to a study of T cell responses to AZD1222 COVID-19 vaccine. V lost 4 bases and J 2 bases, leaving 6 bases between the germline ends. Looked up from germline, CDR1 is SGHTA and CDR2 is FQGNSA. The CDR3 sequence is 13 residues long. Here immunoSEQ multiplex PCR was the method, and the copy in TCRdb shows in-frame clones only, minus some. The sample consists of roughly 50,000 clones, 80% to 90% of them appearing once. Findings and caveats of the study: An increase in Spike-specific TCR breadth and depth was observed after two AZD1222 doses. Baseline seropositivity occurred in only a handful of AZD1222 recipients.

The material was peripheral blood, obtained 28 days after the second AZD1222 dose. The chain links TRBV7-2 to TRBJ2-1, with D uncertain. This receptor was identified in an adult who received the AZD1222 COVID-19 vaccine. The CDR3 loop is CASSYSTYNEQFF. The CDR3 coding sequence is TGTGCCAGCAGCTATAGTACCTACAATGAGCAGTTCTTC.